This is a list of T cell receptor beta chains from one sample in a study of CXCR3-negative and CXCR3-positive naive CD8 T cells. TCRdb re-called the 5' RACE reads and gives one entry per CDR3 protein, without DNA. The sample's table shows 45,000 to 65,000 distinct CDR3 sequences. Source material: memory CD8+ T cells from blood. These receptor sequences come from a human donor in good health. Some clones in this sample may be carry-over from other donors' samples. Each CDR3 is given with its conserved first and last residue. Fields, in order: clone size, V gene, J gene, CDR3 protein. Clone size is not always given. Where it is, it says once, few, many or a class for expanded clones.

>-|TRBV20-1|TRBJ2-1
CSARDGLNPRNEQFF
>-|TRBV4-1|TRBJ1-5
CASSQDQGSNQPQHF
>-|TRBV4-2|TRBJ1-2
CASSQDDEGPIYGYTF
>-|TRBV7-3|TRBJ2-1
CASSLRAGDYNEQFF
>-|TRBV4-3|TRBJ1-1
CASSRPPRGGTEAFF
>-|TRBV4-2|TRBJ2-1
CASSQDGASGGYYNEQFF
>-|TRBV5-8|TRBJ2-7
CASSPVGGQGTYEQYF
>-|TRBV28|TRBJ2-2
CATARTSNTGELFF
>-|TRBV7-8|TRBJ2-3
CASSPMGLDPSTDTQYF
>-|TRBV29-1|TRBJ2-1
CSGGASSYNEQFF
>-|TRBV7-9|TRBJ2-2
CASSLNQNTGELFF
>-|TRBV29-1|TRBJ1-2
CSVPEHGNGYTF
>-|TRBV27|TRBJ2-7
CASRDSYEQYF
>-|TRBV27|TRBJ2-5
CASSLERHANPYF
>-|TRBV7-6|TRBJ2-5
CASSSRSESQETQYF
>-|TRBV7-6|TRBJ2-3
CASSSPSSASGFTDTQYF
>-|TRBV11-3|TRBJ1-1
CASSPGPNTEAFF
>-|TRBV20-1|TRBJ2-1
CSARDLVGGAYNEQFF
>-|TRBV6-2/TRBV6-3|TRBJ2-2
CAGGWGQTNTGELFF
>-|TRBV7-7|TRBJ2-1
CASSLGSSGGPSSYNEQFF
>-|TRBV28|TRBJ2-1
CASSILAGGPYNEQFF
>-|TRBV15|TRBJ2-1
CATSRTSNSYNEQFF
>-|TRBV28|TRBJ2-3
CASQHWREHTDTQYF
>-|TRBV7-2|TRBJ2-3
CASSSPFWSADTQYF
>-|TRBV7-6|TRBJ2-5
CASSLAVASGGETQYF
>-|TRBV7-2|TRBJ2-7
CASSLALRYYEQYF
>-|TRBV13|TRBJ1-2
CASSILRGGGYGYTF
>-|TRBV11-2|TRBJ2-7
CASSLDTGVAYEQYF
>-|TRBV20-1|TRBJ1-3
CSARDRDRDGNTIYF
>-|TRBV6-2/TRBV6-3|TRBJ2-7
CASSGQRVIYEQYF
>-|TRBV4-1|TRBJ1-2
CASSLAADPLYGYTF
>-|TRBV6-5|TRBJ2-1
CASSHGQGSYNEQFF
>-|TRBV7-6|TRBJ2-1
CASSLAGNSYNEQFF
>-|TRBV5-5|TRBJ1-2
CASSYDLTPGPNYGYTF
>-|TRBV7-3|TRBJ2-7
CASSPGGEVPYEQYF
>-|TRBV21-1|TRBJ2-1
CASSKLGRANNEQFF
>-|TRBV10-3|TRBJ2-7
CAISETGFGTSGIKDEQYF
>-|TRBV3-1|TRBJ2-5
CASSQSTRGYQETQNF
>-|TRBV3-1|TRBJ2-7
CASSQDTGLGYEQYF
>-|TRBV6-5|TRBJ2-7
CASSTGGQTLYEQYF
>-|TRBV7-9|TRBJ2-7
CASSSTGGGYEQYF
>medium-sized|TRBV4-1|TRBJ1-1
CASSRPAQTEAFF
>-|TRBV21-1|TRBJ2-1
CAREETVLNEQFF
>-|TRBV20-1|TRBJ2-5
CSVEDSRSFQETQYF
>-|TRBV2|TRBJ2-1
CASLRDPPGDPYNEQFF
>-|TRBV7-9|TRBJ1-2
CASSLMTGDNGYTF
>-|TRBV24-1|TRBJ1-1
CATSTVSETEAFF
>-|TRBV6-4|TRBJ2-3
CASSEETGGGTDTQYF
>-|TRBV7-6|TRBJ1-5
CASSPGDGQPQHF
>-|TRBV4-3|TRBJ2-7
CASSQDPGPGQYF
>-|TRBV29-1|TRBJ2-2
CSARLAGDTGELFF